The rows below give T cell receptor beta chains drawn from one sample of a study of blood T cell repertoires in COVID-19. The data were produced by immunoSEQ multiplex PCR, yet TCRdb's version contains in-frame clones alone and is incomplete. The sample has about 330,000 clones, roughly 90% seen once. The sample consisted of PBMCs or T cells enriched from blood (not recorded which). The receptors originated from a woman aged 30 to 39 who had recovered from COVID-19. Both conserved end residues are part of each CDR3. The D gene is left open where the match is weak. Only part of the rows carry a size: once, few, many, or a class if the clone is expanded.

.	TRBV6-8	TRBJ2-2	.	TGTGCCACCCTAACCCAGCCTGGGCAGGTGAACACCGGGGAGCTGTTTTTT	CATLTQPGQVNTGELFF
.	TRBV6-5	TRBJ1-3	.	TGTGCCAGCAGTCGGTCCACTGGAAACACCATATATTTT	CASSRSTGNTIYF
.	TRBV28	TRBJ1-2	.	TGTGCCAGCAGTTTAGCAGGAGGGCACTTAGGCTACACCTTC	CASSLAGGHLGYTF
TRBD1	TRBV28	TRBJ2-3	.	TGTGCCAGCACCTCGGGACAGGGGAAAGATACGCAGTATTTT	CASTSGQGKDTQYF
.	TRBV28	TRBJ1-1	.	TGTGCCAGCAGCCGGGGGATGAACACTGAAGCTTTCTTT	CASSRGMNTEAFF
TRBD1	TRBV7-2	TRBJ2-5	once	TGTGCCAGCAGCTCCGCCCAACAGGGGAAGGGGACCCAGTACTTC	CASSSAQQGKGTQYF
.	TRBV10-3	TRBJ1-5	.	TGTGCCATCAGAGAGGGGGAGCATCAGCCCCAGCATTTT	CAIREGEHQPQHF
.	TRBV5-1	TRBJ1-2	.	TGCGCCAGCAGCCTTAGCGTCGGGCGTCCGACTAACTATGGCTACACCTTC	CASSLSVGRPTNYGYTF
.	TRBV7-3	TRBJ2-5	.	TGTGCCAGCAGCTTAGTAGTGGAAGAGACCCAGTACTTC	CASSLVVEETQYF
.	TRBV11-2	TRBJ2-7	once	TGTGCCAGCAGCTTAGCCGGACAGTATGGGTACGAGCAGTACTTC	CASSLAGQYGYEQYF
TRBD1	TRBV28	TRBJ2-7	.	TGTGCCAGCAGTTGGACAGGTCGGGTAGAAGAGCAGTACTTC	CASSWTGRVEEQYF
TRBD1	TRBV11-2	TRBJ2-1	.	TGTGCCAGCAGCCGGACAGGGGGCCCTGAGCAGTTCTTC	CASSRTGGPEQFF
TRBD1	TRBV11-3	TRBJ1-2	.	TGTGCCAGCAGCTCACAGGGGTATGGCTACACCTTC	CASSSQGYGYTF
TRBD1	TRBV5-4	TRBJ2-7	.	TGTGCCAGCAGCCTAACAGGGACAGGGAGGTACGAGCAGTACTTC	CASSLTGTGRYEQYF
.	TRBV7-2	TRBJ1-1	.	TGTGCCAGCAGCTCGCCCGGGAACACTGAAGCTTTCTTT	CASSSPGNTEAFF
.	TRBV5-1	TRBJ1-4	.	TGCGCCAGCAGCTTATCGGGTACTAATGAAAAACTGTTTTTT	CASSLSGTNEKLFF
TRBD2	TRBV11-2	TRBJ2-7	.	TGTGCCAGCAGCCAACGGACTAGCGGTTACGAGCAGTACTTC	CASSQRTSGYEQYF
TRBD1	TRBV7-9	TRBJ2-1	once	TGTGCCAGCAGCTTTAGGACAGGGAGCTCCTACAATGAGCAGTTCTTC	CASSFRTGSSYNEQFF
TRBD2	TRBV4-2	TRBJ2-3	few	TGTGCCAGCAGCCAAGATCGCGGACTAGTGAGTACAGATACGCAGTATTTT	CASSQDRGLVSTDTQYF
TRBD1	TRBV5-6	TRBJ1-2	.	TGTGCCAGCAGCTCGTTTTCCGGGACAGGGGGCAGGGGATATGGCTACACCTTC	CASSSFSGTGGRGYGYTF
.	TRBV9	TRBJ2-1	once	TGTGCCAGCAGCGTAGCTCAGGGGAAGAATGAGCAGTTCTTC	CASSVAQGKNEQFF
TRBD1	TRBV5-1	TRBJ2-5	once	TGCGCCAGCAGCTTTGGACAGGCCGTGTACCAAGAGACCCAGTACTTC	CASSFGQAVYQETQYF
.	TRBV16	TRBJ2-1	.	TGTGCCAGCAGCCCCATACAGGATCTCAATGAGCAGTTCTTC	CASSPIQDLNEQFF
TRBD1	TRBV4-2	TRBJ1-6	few	TGTGCCAGCAGCCAAGTTGCCCCGGGCAGGGGGAGCTCCTATAATTCACCCCTCCACTTT	CASSQVAPGRGSSYNSPLHF
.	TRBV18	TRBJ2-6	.	TGTGCCAGCTCGCGTGGGGCCAACGTCCTGACTTTC	CASSRGANVLTF
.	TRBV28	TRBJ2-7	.	TGTGCCAGCAGTTTTTCGGTGAATTGGTACGAGCAGTACTTC	CASSFSVNWYEQYF
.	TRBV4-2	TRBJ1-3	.	TGTGCCAGCAGCCAAGATCCCACGCGGTTCTCTGGAAACACCATATATTTT	CASSQDPTRFSGNTIYF
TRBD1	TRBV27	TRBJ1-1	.	TGTGCCAGCAGTCTACAGGGGGCGGACACTGAAGCTTTCTTT	CASSLQGADTEAFF
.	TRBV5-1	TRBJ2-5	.	TGCGCCAGCAGTCGGGAGTCAGGGGGAGAGACCCAGTACTTC	CASSRESGGETQYF
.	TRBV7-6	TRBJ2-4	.	TGTGCCAGCAGCTTAGGCCCGGGTCGGGGCAAAAACATTCAGTACTTC	CASSLGPGRGKNIQYF
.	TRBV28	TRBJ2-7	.	TGTGCCAGCAGCCCCTGGGGGGTGCGGAATTACGAGCAGTACTTC	CASSPWGVRNYEQYF
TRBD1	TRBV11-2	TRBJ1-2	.	TGTGCCAGCAGCGAGAACCGGGACAGGGGTAACTATGGCTACACCTTC	CASSENRDRGNYGYTF
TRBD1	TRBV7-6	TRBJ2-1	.	TGTGCCAGCAGCTTAGCAGGACAGGGATACAATGAGCAGTTCTTC	CASSLAGQGYNEQFF
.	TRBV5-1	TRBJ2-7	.	TGCGCCAGCAGCTTGGGCCAGACAACCTTGGGCGAGCAGTACTTC	CASSLGQTTLGEQYF
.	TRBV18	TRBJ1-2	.	TGTGCCAGCTCACCGGGCATTAAGGACTATGGCTACACCTTC	CASSPGIKDYGYTF
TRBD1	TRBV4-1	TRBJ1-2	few	TGCGCCAGCAGCCGAGGGACAGATGCTAACTATGGCTACACCTTC	CASSRGTDANYGYTF
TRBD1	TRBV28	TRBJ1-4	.	TGTGCCAGCAGTGGGACAGGGGGCTTTAATGAAAAACTGTTTTTT	CASSGTGGFNEKLFF